What follows is one TCR beta chain and its context. As yet, its antigen is unknown. The data stem from a study of STAT5B mutations in CD4+ large granular lymphocyte leukemia. The study's findings and limits: About 24% of private leukemic clonotypes occurred rarely in other patients' non-leukemic repertoires.

The CDR3 loop spans 12 amino acids. Trimming removed 5 bases at V and 7 bases at J, with 12 bases between. Germline lookup yields CDR1 SGHVS and CDR2 FQNEAQ. Profiled with immunoSEQ multiplex PCR; TCRdb holds only in-frame clones, not every one. The sample carries nearly 20,000 clones, 70% to 85% recorded once. This sequence originates from a human donor in good health. V gene TRBV7-8 combines with J gene TRBJ2-7; no definite D call. Sequencing was carried out using CD4+ T cells from blood buffy coats. CDR3 sequence reads: CASSQPLWEQYF. The CDR3 nucleotides read TGTGCCAGCAGCCAGCCTTTGTGGGAGCAGTACTTC.